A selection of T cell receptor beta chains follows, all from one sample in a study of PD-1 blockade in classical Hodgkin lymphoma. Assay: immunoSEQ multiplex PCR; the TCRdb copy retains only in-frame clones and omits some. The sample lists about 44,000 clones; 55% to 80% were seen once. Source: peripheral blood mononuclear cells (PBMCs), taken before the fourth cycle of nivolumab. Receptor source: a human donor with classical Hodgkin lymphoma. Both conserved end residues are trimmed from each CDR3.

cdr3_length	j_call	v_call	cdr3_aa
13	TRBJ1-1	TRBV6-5	ASSYVTGRGTEAF
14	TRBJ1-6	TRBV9	ASSVGGPSRNSPLH
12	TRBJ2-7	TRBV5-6	ASSYRPSSYEQY
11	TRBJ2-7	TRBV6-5	ASSGEGGYEQY
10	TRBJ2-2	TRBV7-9	ADRSEGGELF
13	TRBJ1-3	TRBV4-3	ASSQEPSSGNTIY
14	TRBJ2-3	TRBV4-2	ASSQDPLPKTDTQY
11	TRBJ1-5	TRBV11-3	ASSIEPQGPQH
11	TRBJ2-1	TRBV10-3	AISPVRGDEQF
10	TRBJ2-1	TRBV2	ASSPLFNEQF
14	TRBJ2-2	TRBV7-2	ASSLAAGGSTGELF
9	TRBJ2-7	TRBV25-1	ASSATYEQY
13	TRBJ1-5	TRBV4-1	ASSQGQDSNQPQH
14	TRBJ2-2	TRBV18	ASSPTGQGYTGELF
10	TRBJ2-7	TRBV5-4	ASSSGFYEQY
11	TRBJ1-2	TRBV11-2	ASSLRDEYGYT